This TCR beta chain was identified in a study of T-cell memory formation after mild COVID-19. Turning to the study itself: Largely donor-specific TCR clusters were found.

V shed 9 bases and J 5 bases; nucleotides not matched to a gene: 8. In germline, CDR1 is MNHNY, CDR2 SVGAGI (reference sequence). This CDR3 contains 13 residues. The sample holds a few counts of this clonotype. TCR alpha and TCR beta cDNA libraries carrying sample barcodes and UMIs came from 5'RACE with constant-segment primers. TCRdb called the 5' RACE reads again in MiXCR, with one record for every CDR3 protein. The table includes 250,000 to 300,000 distinct CDR3 sequences, 15% to 20% detected once. The source is a man aged 18 to 35 who had mild COVID-19 (a few samples of this study predate the infection). Cell type and time point are not known. What was sequenced was PBMCs or a T cell subset sorted from them (not recorded which). The chain is built from TRBV6-6 and TRBJ2-5, with 8 bases that match TRBD1. The CDR3 protein is CASTQGALETQYF. Written as DNA, the CDR3 is TGTGCCAGTACCCAGGGGGCGCTTGAGACCCAGTACTTC.